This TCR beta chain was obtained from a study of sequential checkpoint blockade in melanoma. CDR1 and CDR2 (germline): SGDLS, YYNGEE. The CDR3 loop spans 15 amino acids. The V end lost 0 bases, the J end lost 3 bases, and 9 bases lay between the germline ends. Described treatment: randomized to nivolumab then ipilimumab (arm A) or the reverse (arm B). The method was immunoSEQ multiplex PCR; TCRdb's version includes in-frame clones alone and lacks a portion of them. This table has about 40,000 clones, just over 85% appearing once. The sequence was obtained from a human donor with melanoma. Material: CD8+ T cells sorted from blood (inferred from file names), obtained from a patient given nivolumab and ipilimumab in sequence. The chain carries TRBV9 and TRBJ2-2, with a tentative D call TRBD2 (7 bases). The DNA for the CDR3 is TGTGCCAGCAGCGTAGGAGGGGGGGACACCGGGGAGCTGTTTTTT. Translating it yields CASSVGGGDTGELFF.